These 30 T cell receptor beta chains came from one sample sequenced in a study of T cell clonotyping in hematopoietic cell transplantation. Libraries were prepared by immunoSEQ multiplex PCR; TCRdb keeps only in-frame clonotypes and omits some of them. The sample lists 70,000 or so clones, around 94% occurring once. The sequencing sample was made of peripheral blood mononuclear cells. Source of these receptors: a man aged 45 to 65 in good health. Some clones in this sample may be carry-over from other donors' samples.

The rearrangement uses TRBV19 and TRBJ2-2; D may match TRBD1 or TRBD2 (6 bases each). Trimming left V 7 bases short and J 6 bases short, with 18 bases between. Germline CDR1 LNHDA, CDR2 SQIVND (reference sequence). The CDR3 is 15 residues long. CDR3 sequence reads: CASKPGGRTAGELFF. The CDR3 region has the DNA TGTGCCAGTAAACCCGGGGGCCGGACAGCCGGGGAGCTGTTTTTT.

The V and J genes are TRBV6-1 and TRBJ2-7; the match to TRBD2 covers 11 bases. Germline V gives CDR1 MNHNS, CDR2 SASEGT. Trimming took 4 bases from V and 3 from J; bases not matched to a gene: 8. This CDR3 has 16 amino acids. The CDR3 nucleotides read TGTGCCAGCAGTGCGCTACTAGCGGGAGCACACTACGAGCAGTACTTC. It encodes CASSALLAGAHYEQYF.

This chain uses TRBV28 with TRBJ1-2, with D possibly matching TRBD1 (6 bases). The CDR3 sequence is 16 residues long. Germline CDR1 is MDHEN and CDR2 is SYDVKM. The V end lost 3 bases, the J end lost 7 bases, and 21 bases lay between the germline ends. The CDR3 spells CASSLDVGGAVIGYTF. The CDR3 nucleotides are TGTGCCAGCAGTTTGGACGTGGGGGGCGCGGTAATTGGCTACACCTTC.

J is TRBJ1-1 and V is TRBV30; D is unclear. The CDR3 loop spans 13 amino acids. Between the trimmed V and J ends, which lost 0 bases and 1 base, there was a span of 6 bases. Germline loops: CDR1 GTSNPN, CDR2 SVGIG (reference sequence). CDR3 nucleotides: TGTGCCTGGAGTGTACTCAGGAACACTGAAGCTTTCTTT. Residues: CAWSVLRNTEAFF.

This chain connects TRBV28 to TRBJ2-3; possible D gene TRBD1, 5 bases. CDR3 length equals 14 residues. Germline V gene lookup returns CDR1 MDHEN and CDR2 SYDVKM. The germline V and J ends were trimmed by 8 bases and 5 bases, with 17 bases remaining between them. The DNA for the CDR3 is TGTGCCAGCTGGGGCAGGAACCATGTAGATACGCAGTATTTT. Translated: CASWGRNHVDTQYF.

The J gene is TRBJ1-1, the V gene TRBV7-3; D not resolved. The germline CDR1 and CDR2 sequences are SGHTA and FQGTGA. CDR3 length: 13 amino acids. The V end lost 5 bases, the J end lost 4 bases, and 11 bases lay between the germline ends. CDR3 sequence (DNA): TGTGCCAGCAGCCTTTCACCGGGCACTGAAGCTTTCTTT. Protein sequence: CASSLSPGTEAFF.

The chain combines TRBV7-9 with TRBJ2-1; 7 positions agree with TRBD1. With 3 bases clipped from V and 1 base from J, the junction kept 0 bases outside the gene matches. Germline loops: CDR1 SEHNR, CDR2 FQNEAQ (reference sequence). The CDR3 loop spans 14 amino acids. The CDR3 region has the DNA TGTGCCAGCAGCTTGGGACAGTCCTACAATGAGCAGTTCTTC. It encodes CASSLGQSYNEQFF.

Here the CDR3 reads CASMSGDRYYGYTF. CDR3 in DNA: TGTGCCAGTATGAGTGGGGACAGGTACTATGGCTACACCTTC. The V and J genes are TRBV19 and TRBJ1-2; TRBD1 agrees at 8 bases. The CDR3 sequence is 14 residues long. The V gene's germline CDR1 is LNHDA and CDR2 SQIVND (reference sequence). The J segment lost 3 bases and the V segment lost 7 bases, leaving 7 bases of the junction unmatched. The variable domain in full, with the rest retrieved from reference TRBV19 and TRBJ1-2, is DGGITQSPKYLFRKEGQNVTLSCEQNLNHDAMYWYRQDPGQGLRLIYYSQIVNDFQKGDIAEGYSVSREKKESFPLTVTSAQKNPTAFYLCASMSGDRYYGYTFGSGTRLTVV.

The CDR3 is CASSLAIGGEAFF. The CDR3 bases are TGTGCCAGCAGCTTGGCGATTGGGGGTGAAGCTTTCTTT. This chain uses TRBV7-6 with TRBJ1-1, with D maybe TRBD1 (5 bases). The germline V gene encodes CDR1 SGHVS and CDR2 FNYEAQ. The V and J ends lost 3 bases and 7 bases respectively, with 12 bases between them. CDR3 length: 13 amino acids.

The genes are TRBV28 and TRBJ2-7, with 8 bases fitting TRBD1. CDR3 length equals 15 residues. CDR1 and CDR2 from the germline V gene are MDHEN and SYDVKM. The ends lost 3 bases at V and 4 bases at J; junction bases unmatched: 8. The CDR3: CASSFPHGQGYEQYF. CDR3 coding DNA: TGTGCCAGCAGTTTCCCACATGGACAGGGATACGAGCAGTACTTC.

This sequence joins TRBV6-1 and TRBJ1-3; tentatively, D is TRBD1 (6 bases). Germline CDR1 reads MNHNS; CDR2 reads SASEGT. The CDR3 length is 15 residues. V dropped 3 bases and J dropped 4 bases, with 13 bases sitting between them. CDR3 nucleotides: TGTGCCAGCAGTGAGGACAGTTCTTCAGGAAACACCATATATTTT. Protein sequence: CASSEDSSSGNTIYF.

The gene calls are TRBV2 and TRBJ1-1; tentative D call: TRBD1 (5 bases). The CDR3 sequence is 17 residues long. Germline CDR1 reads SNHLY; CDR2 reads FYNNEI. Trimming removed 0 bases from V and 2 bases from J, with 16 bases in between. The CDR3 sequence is CASSEAGRGIGNTEAFF. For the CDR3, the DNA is TGTGCCAGCAGTGAAGCAGGGAGGGGTATAGGAAACACTGAAGCTTTCTTT.

The chain's CDR3 is CASSSTLGNIQYF. CDR3 coding DNA: TGCGCCAGCAGCTCGACCCTAGGGAACATTCAGTACTTC. J is TRBJ2-4 and V is TRBV5-1; D gene ambiguous. Per the germline V gene, CDR1 is SGHRS and CDR2 is YFSETQ. V was trimmed by 3 bases and J by 7 bases, leaving 11 bases between them. This CDR3 contains 13 residues.

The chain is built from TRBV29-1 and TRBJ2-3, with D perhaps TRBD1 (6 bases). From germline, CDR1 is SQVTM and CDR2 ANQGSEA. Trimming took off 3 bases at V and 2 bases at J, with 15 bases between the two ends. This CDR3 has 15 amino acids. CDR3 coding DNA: TGCAGCGTTGAGGGGACATGGTCTTCCACAGATACGCAGTATTTT. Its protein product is CSVEGTWSSTDTQYF.

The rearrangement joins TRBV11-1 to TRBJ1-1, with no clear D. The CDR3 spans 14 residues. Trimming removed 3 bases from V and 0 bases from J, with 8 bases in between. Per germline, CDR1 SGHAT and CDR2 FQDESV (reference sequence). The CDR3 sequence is CASSFDWMNTEAFF. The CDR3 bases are TGTGCCAGCAGCTTCGACTGGATGAACACTGAAGCTTTCTTT.

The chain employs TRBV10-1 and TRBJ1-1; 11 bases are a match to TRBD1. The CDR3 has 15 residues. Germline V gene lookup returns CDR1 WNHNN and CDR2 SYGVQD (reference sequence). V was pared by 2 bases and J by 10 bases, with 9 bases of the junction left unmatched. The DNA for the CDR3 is TGCGCCAGCAGTGAGGACGAGGGACAGGGGGACGGAGCTTTCTTT. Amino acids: CASSEDEGQGDGAFF.

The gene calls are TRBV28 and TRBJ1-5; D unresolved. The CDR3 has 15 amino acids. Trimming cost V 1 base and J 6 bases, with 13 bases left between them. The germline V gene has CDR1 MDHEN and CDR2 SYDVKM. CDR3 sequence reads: CASSLLGKEGQPQHF. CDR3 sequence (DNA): TGTGCCAGCAGTTTATTGGGGAAGGAGGGTCAGCCCCAGCATTTT.

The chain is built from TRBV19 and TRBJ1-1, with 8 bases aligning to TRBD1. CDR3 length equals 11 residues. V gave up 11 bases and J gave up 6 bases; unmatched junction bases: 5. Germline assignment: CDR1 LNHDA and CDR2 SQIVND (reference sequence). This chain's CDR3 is CALGQGAEAFF. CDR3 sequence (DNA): TGTGCCCTCGGACAGGGCGCTGAAGCTTTCTTT.

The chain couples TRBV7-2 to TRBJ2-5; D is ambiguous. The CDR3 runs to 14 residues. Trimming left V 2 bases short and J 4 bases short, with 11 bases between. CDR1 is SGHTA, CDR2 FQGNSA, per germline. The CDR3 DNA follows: TGTGCCAGCAGCTTAAGTCGAGTTGCAGAGACCCAGTACTTC. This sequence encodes CASSLSRVAETQYF. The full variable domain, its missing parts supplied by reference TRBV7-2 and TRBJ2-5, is GAGVSQSPSNKVTEKGKDVELRCDPISGHTALYWYRQSLGQGLEFLIYFQGNSAPDKSGLPSDRFSAERTGGSVSTLTIQRTQQEDSAVYLCASSLSRVAETQYFGPGTRLLVL.

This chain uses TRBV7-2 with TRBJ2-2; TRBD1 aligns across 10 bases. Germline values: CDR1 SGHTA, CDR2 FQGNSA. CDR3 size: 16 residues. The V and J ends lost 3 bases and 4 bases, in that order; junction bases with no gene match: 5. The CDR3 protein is CASSLRQGAGTGELFF. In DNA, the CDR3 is TGTGCCAGCAGCTTGAGACAGGGGGCCGGCACCGGGGAGCTGTTTTTT.

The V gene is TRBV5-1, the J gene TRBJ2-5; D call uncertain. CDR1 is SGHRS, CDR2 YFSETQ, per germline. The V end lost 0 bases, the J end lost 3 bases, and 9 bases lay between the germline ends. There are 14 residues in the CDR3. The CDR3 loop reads CASSLDRAEETQYF. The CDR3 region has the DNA TGCGCCAGCAGCTTGGATCGGGCAGAAGAGACCCAGTACTTC.

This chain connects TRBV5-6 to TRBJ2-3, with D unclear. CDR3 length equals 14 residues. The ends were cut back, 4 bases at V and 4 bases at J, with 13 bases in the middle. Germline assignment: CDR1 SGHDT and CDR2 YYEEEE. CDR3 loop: CASSPHRVSDTQYF. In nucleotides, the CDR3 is TGTGCCAGCAGCCCCCATCGAGTTTCAGATACGCAGTATTTT.

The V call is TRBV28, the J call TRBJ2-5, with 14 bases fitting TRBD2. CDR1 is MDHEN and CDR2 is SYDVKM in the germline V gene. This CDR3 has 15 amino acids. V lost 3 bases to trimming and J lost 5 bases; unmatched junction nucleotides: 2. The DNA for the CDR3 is TGTGCCAGCAGTTTGACTAGCGGGGGGGCGGAGACCCAGTACTTC. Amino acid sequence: CASSLTSGGAETQYF.

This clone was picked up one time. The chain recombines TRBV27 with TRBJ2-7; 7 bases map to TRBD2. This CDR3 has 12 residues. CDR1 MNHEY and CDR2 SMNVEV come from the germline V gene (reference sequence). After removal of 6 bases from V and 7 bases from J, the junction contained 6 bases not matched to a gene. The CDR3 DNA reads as TGTGCCAGCAGCAGACTAGCTGGTGAGCAGTACTTC. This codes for CASSRLAGEQYF.

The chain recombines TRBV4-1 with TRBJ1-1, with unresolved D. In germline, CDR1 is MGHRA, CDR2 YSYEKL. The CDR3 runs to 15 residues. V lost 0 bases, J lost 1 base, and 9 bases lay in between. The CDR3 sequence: CASSQEKWGNTEAFF. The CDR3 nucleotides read TGCGCCAGCAGCCAAGAGAAGTGGGGGAACACTGAAGCTTTCTTT.

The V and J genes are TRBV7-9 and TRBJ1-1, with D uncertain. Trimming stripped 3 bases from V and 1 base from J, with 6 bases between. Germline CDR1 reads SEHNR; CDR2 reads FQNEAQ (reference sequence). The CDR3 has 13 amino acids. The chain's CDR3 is CASSFGENTEAFF. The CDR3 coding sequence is TGTGCCAGCAGCTTCGGAGAGAACACTGAAGCTTTCTTT.

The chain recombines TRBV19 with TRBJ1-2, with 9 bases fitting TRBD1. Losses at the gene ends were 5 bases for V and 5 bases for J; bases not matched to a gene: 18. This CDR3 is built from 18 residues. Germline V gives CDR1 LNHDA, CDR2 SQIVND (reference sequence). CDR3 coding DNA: TGTGCCAGTAGTCCAGTCCCGGGACAGGGCCAACTACGGTATGGCTACACCTTC. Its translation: CASSPVPGQGQLRYGYTF.

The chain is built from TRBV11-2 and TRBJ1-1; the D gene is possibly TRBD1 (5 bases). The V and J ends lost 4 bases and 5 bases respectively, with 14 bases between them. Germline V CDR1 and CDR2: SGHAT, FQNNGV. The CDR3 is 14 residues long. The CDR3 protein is CASSSGQRGTEAFF. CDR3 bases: TGTGCCAGCAGCTCCGGACAAAGAGGGACTGAAGCTTTCTTT.

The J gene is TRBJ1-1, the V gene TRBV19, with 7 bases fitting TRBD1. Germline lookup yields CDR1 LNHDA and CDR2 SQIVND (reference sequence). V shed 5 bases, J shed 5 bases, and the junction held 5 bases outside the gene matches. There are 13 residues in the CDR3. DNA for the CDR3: TGTGCCAGTAGTTCGAACAGGGGAACTGAAGCTTTCTTT. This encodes CASSSNRGTEAFF.

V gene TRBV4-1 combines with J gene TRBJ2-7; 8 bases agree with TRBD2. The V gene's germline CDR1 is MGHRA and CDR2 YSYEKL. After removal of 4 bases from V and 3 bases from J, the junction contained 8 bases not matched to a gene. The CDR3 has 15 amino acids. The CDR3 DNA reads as TGCGCCAGCAGCCGCCAGGCTAGCGGGTTCTACGAGCAGTACTTC. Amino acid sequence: CASSRQASGFYEQYF.